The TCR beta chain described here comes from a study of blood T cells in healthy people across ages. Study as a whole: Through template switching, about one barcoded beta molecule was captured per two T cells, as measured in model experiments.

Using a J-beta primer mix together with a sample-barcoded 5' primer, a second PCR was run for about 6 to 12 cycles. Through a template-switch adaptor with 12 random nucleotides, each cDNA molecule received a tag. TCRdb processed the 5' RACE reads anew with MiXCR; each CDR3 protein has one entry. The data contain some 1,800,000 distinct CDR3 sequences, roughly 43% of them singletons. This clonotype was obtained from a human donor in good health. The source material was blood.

CDR3 amino acids: CASSDHESGYTF. The CDR3 DNA sequence: TGTGCCAGCAGTGATCACGAGTCAGGCTACACCTTC. The chain links TRBV12-3 or TRBV12-4 to TRBJ2-1; D not resolved. The DNA end lines up better with TRBJ1-2; the J call may be wrong. This CDR3 contains 12 residues.